There are many counts of the clone carrying this TCR beta chain. Germline V gene lookup returns CDR1 DFQATT and CDR2 SNEGSKA (reference sequence). Trimming left V 4 bases short and J 8 bases short, with 27 bases between. The CDR3 has 17 residues. The data are from a study of T cells after yellow fever vaccination. MiXCR, applied by TCRdb to the 5' RACE reads, yields one record per CDR3 protein. Here the sample spans more than 25,000 distinct CDR3 sequences, 6.3% being singletons. This TCR came from a man between 25 and 39 years old who received the YFV17D yellow fever vaccine. This rearrangement joins TRBV20-1 to TRBJ2-1; D may be TRBD1 or TRBD2 (5 bases each). Sequenced here: PBMCs, either bulk or a sorted T-cell subset (CD4+, CD8+, memory, or dextramer-sorted; not recorded which), sampled on the day of the yellow fever booster vaccination. CDR3 sequence (DNA): TGCAGTGCTATTTCCCCTTCGGCGGCCCTGAGAGGGGATGAGCAGTTCTTC. It yields the protein CSAISPSAALRGDEQFF.